This T cell receptor beta chain is drawn from a study of T cell responses to AZD1222 COVID-19 vaccine. The study's findings and limits: Spike regions recognized by vaccine-associated CD4 TCRs spanned the protein, led by 160-218 and 743-854.

Worth noting for this clone: What it recognizes is unknown.

Using immunoSEQ multiplex PCR, the repertoire was profiled, and TCRdb retains in-frame clones only, with some absent. In the table there are about 140,000 clones, about 92% of which are singletons. The V segment lost 0 bases and the J segment 8 bases; nucleotides outside the gene matches: 4. The CDR3 is 13 residues long. CDR1 is SGHRS and CDR2 is YFSETQ in the germline V gene. Sequencing used peripheral blood, obtained on day 0 of AZD1222 vaccination. The TCR comes from an adult in good health. The V and J genes are TRBV5-1 and TRBJ1-2; 7 nucleotides line up with TRBD1. The CDR3 DNA is TGCGCCAGCAGCTTGGAGGGGGCGCGAGGCTACACCTTC. This codes for CASSLEGARGYTF.